This T cell receptor beta chain appears in the sequencing data of a study of neoadjuvant anti-PD-1 for oral cavity cancer. Study as a whole: Most patients had three to four biweekly doses of 3 mg/kg nivolumab before resection. Patients without progression received a fourth nivolumab dose around day 43, then surgical resection on days 50-56. Study results and caveats: Higher pretreatment Treg/Th17 ratios tracked higher pretreatment blood clonality.

As to this clone: Its antigen is not known.

Blood libraries mostly used around 500 ng genomic DNA, six replicates each. The method was immunoSEQ multiplex PCR; TCRdb's version includes in-frame clones alone and lacks a portion of them. The data contain approximately 42,000 clones, approximately 80% of them seen just once; the ten biggest clones take up about 5%. Indicated time point: after neoadjuvant nivolumab, at surgical resection. The receptor's source is a person aged 35-79 years with oral cavity squamous cell carcinoma. The sample here was PBMCs, taken after nivolumab (anti-PD-1) treatment.

For the CDR3, the DNA is TGCGCCAGCAGCGGAGGTTGGTCAGACCAATACGAGCAGTACTTC. It encodes CASSGGWSDQYEQYF. This sequence joins TRBV5-1 and TRBJ2-7; a weak D match, TRBD2 (5 bases). The CDR3 covers 15 residues. Trimming removed 4 bases at V and 4 bases at J, with 18 bases between. The germline CDR1 and CDR2 sequences are SGHRS and YFSETQ.